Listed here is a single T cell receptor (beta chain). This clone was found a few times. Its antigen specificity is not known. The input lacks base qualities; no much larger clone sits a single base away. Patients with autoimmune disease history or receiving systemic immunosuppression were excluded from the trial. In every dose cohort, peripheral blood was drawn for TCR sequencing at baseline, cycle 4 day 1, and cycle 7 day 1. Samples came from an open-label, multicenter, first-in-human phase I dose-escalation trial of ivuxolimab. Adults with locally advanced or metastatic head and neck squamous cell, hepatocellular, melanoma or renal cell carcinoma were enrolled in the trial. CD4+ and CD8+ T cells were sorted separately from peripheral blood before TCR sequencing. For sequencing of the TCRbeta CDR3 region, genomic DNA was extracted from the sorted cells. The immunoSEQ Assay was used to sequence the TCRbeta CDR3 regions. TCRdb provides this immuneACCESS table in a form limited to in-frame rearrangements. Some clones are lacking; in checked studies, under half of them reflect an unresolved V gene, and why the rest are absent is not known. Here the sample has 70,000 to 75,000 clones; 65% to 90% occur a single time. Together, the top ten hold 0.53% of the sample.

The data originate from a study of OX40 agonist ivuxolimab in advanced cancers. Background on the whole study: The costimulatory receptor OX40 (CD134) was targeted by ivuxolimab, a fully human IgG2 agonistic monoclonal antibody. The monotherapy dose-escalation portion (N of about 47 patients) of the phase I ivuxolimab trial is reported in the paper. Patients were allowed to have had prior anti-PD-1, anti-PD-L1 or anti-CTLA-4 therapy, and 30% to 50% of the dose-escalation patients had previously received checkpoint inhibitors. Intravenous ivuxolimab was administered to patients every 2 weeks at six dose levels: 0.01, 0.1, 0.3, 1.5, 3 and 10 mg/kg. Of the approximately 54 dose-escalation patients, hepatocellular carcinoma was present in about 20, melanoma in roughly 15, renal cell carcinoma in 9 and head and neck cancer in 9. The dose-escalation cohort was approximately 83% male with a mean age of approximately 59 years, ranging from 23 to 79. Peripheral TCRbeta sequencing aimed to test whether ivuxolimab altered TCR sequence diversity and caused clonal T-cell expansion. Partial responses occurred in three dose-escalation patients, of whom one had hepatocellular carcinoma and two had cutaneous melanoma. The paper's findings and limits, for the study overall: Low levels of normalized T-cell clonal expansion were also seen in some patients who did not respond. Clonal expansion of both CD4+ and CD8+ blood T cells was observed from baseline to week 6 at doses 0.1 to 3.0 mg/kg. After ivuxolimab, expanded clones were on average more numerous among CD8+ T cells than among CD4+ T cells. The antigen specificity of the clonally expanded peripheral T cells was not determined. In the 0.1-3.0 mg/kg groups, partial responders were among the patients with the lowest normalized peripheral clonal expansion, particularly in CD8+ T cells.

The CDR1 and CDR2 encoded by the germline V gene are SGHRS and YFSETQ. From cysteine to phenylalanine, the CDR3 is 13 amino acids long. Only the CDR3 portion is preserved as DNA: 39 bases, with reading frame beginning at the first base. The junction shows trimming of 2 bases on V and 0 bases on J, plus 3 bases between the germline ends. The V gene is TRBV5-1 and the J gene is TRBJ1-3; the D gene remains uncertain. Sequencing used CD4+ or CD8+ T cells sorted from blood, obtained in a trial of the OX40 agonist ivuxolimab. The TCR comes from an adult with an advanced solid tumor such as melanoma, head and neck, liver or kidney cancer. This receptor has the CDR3 CASSFDSGNTIYF. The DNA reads TGCGCCAGCAGCTTCGACTCTGGAAACACCATATATTTT.